Below are 30 T cell receptor beta chains sequenced from a single sample in a study of a mutant IDH1 vaccine in newly diagnosed glioma. Profiling relied on immunoSEQ multiplex PCR, and the TCRdb table lists in-frame clones only, not all of them. Of tens of thousands of clones in the sample, around three quarters were seen once. Regarding time point: baseline, week 1 (first vaccination visit). The sample's treatment: pre-vaccination baseline after standard-of-care therapy. Sequencing was performed on PBMCs, taken from a glioma patient treated with radiotherapy, temozolomide or both. The receptor set was obtained from a middle-aged woman with glioma.

The CDR3 DNA reads as TGTGCCAGCAGCTTGCGGGGTAACGGGGAGCTGTTTTTT. Residues: CASSLRGNGELFF. This chain uses TRBV7-9 with TRBJ2-2; weak D call: TRBD2 (6 bases). V was shortened by 3 bases and J by 7 bases, with 9 bases between the two germline ends. The CDR3 is made up of 13 amino acids. Germline lookup yields CDR1 SEHNR and CDR2 FQNEAQ (reference sequence).

As DNA, the CDR3 is TGCAGCCGAGAAAAGGACACTGAAGCTTTCTTT. Translating it yields CSREKDTEAFF. The chain employs TRBV29-1 and TRBJ1-1; no clear D. Trimming removed 8 bases at V and 3 bases at J, with 10 bases between. The germline CDR1 and CDR2 sequences are SQVTM and ANQGSEA. CDR3 size: 11 residues. The full variable domain, in which reference TRBV29-1 and TRBJ1-1 provide the parts outside the CDR3, is SAVISQKPSRDICQRGTSLTIQCQVDSQVTMMFWYRQQPGQSLTLIATANQGSEATYESGFVIDKFPISRPNLTFSTLTVSNMSPEDSSIYLCSREKDTEAFFGQGTRLTVV.

The chain combines TRBV19 with TRBJ2-7; D gene unclear. The ends were cut back, 3 bases at V and 2 bases at J, with 8 bases in the middle. Germline CDR1 reads LNHDA; CDR2 reads SQIVND (reference sequence). This CDR3 spans 13 amino acids. The CDR3 loop is CASSIDATYEQYF. The CDR3 DNA reads as TGTGCCAGTAGTATCGACGCTACCTACGAGCAGTACTTC.

The chain employs TRBV18 and TRBJ2-7; TRBD2 matches 7 bases. The junction had 4 bases not matched to a gene; V was cut back by 2 bases and J by 3 bases. From germline, CDR1 is KGHSH and CDR2 LQKENI. CDR3 length equals 14 residues. The CDR3 region is CASSPVGGGYEQYF. The CDR3 DNA reads TGTGCCAGCTCACCAGTTGGGGGGGGCTACGAGCAGTACTTC.

This clone was detected a few times. The chain recombines TRBV10-3 with TRBJ1-1, with 7 bases fitting TRBD1. J gave up 1 base and V 7 bases, and 3 bases lay outside the gene matches. This CDR3 comprises 13 residues. Germline CDR1 ENHRY, CDR2 SYGVKD. CDR3: CAIKGQPNTEAFF. The CDR3 DNA sequence: TGTGCCATCAAGGGACAGCCGAACACTGAAGCTTTCTTT.

The J gene is TRBJ1-2, the V gene TRBV7-8, with D unclear. The V and J ends lost 5 bases and 2 bases respectively, with 15 bases between them. Germline V CDR1 and CDR2: SGHVS, FQNEAQ. The CDR3 has 15 amino acids. The CDR3 here is CASSPKWVGNYGYTF. In DNA, the CDR3 is TGTGCCAGCAGCCCAAAGTGGGTGGGGAACTATGGCTACACCTTC.

This clone was found a few times. V is TRBV5-6 and J is TRBJ1-2; 8 bases map to TRBD1. The trim removed 4 bases at V and 0 bases at J, leaving 11 bases unmatched. The germline CDR1 and CDR2 sequences are SGHDT and YYEEEE. This CDR3 region has 17 residues. The CDR3 DNA sequence: TGTGCCAGCAGCCCATACTCTATACAGGGGGCTAACTATGGCTACACCTTC. Its protein product is CASSPYSIQGANYGYTF.

This chain links TRBV5-1 with TRBJ2-1; D is perhaps TRBD1 (6 bases). Germline V lookup: CDR1 SGHRS, CDR2 YFSETQ. The ends were cut back, 1 base at V and 5 bases at J, with 10 bases in the middle. The CDR3 contains 14 residues. The CDR3 reads CASSLSGVNNEQFF. The CDR3 DNA follows: TGCGCCAGCAGCTTGTCAGGGGTAAACAATGAGCAGTTCTTC.

The V and J genes are TRBV6-4 and TRBJ2-2; TRBD1 agrees at 9 bases. The CDR3 spans 17 residues. Germline values: CDR1 MRHNA, CDR2 SNTAGT. Trimming took 5 bases from V and 0 from J; bases not matched to a gene: 7. The chain's CDR3 is CASSRWGTGSNTGELFF. CDR3 DNA sequence: TGTGCCAGCAGTCGATGGGGGACAGGGTCGAACACCGGGGAGCTGTTTTTT.

The chain couples TRBV10-1 to TRBJ2-1; D gene ambiguous. The ends were cut back, 2 bases at V and 9 bases at J, with 17 bases in the middle. CDR1 is WNHNN and CDR2 is SYGVQD in the germline V gene (reference sequence). This CDR3 contains 15 residues. The CDR3 loop is CASSEVSSNRIEQFF. DNA of the CDR3: TGCGCCAGCAGTGAGGTCTCTTCCAACCGTATTGAGCAGTTCTTC.

J is TRBJ1-5 and V is TRBV6-5, with D tentatively TRBD1 (5 bases). The CDR3 consists of 13 residues. Germline V gene lookup returns CDR1 MNHEY and CDR2 SVGAGI. Trimming left V 6 bases short and J 5 bases short, with 11 bases between. This CDR3 is CASSPDIYQPQHF. The CDR3 DNA reads TGTGCCAGCAGCCCGGACATTTATCAGCCCCAGCATTTT.

The rearrangement uses TRBV6-5 and TRBJ2-1; D unclear. Per the germline V gene, CDR1 is MNHEY and CDR2 is SVGAGI. There are 11 residues in the CDR3. Trimming pared 7 bases from V and 3 bases from J, leaving 4 bases between. Here the CDR3 reads CASNFYNEQFF. The DNA of the CDR3 is TGTGCCAGCAATTTCTACAATGAGCAGTTCTTC.

The CDR3 reads CASSPPSGEQTNEQFF. CDR3 DNA sequence: TGTGCCAGCTCACCACCGAGCGGGGAGCAGACGAATGAGCAGTTCTTC. This chain joins TRBV18 and TRBJ2-1, with 7 bases that match TRBD2. Germline trimming cut 0 bases from V and 7 bases from J; bases unmatched to any gene: 9. The CDR3 is 16 amino acids. Germline CDR1 is KGHSH and CDR2 is LQKENI.

Note on this clone: Relative to the germline gene, one junction end is altered; a read error may explain this. J is TRBJ1-2 and V is TRBV27; no clear D gene. The CDR3 is 10 residues long. The germline gives CDR1 MNHEY, CDR2 SMNVEV (reference sequence). The CDR3 DNA follows: TGTGCCAGCAGCCCCCGACGAGGCGGGTTC. Translated, it gives CASSPRRGGF.

The rearrangement links TRBV6-5 to TRBJ2-2; D not resolved. The length of the CDR3 is 14 residues. The V gene's germline CDR1 is MNHEY and CDR2 SVGAGI. The V gene lost 7 bases and the J gene lost 0 bases, with 9 bases spanning the gap. The CDR3 DNA follows: TGTGCCAGCACCCAGGCGGCGAACACCGGGGAGCTGTTTTTT. It encodes CASTQAANTGELFF.

The chain carries TRBV5-4 and TRBJ2-3, with TRBD2 as a possible D gene (5 bases). CDR3 size: 11 residues. V was trimmed by 4 bases and J by 9 bases, leaving 9 bases between them. Germline CDR1 SGHNT, CDR2 YYREEE (reference sequence). In nucleotides, the CDR3 is TGTGCCAGCAGCCATGGAGGAACGCAGTATTTT. This codes for CASSHGGTQYF.

This chain connects TRBV6-5 to TRBJ2-7; TRBD1 agrees at 9 bases. This CDR3 has 14 residues. The V gene end was trimmed by 0 bases and the J gene end by 4 bases; junction bases not matched to a gene: 1. Per germline, CDR1 MNHEY and CDR2 SVGAGI. The CDR3 sequence: CASSYSDRGYEQYF. The CDR3 region has the DNA TGTGCCAGCAGTTACTCAGACAGGGGGTACGAGCAGTACTTC.

V is TRBV14 and J is TRBJ2-2; 8 bases match TRBD2. The CDR3 sequence is 18 residues long. J lost 0 bases, V lost 0 bases, and 6 bases had no gene match. Germline V gene lookup returns CDR1 SGHDN and CDR2 FVKESK. CDR3 region: CASSQEPPGGTNTGELFF. CDR3 DNA: TGTGCCAGCAGCCAAGAACCTCCGGGGGGGACGAACACCGGGGAGCTGTTTTTT. Drawing the rest from reference TRBV14 and TRBJ2-2, the complete variable domain is EAGVTQFPSHSVIEKGQTVTLRCDPISGHDNLYWYRRVMGKEIKFLLHFVKESKQDESGMPNNRFLAERTGGTYSTLKVQPAELEDSGVYFCASSQEPPGGTNTGELFFGEGSRLTVL.

This rearrangement joins TRBV10-3 to TRBJ2-1; TRBD1 is a possible D gene (7 bases). V was trimmed by 5 bases and J by 9 bases, leaving 14 bases between them. The germline V gene has CDR1 ENHRY and CDR2 SYGVKD. This CDR3 region has 13 residues. CDR3 sequence: CAISQGEVSEQFF. The CDR3 DNA is TGTGCCATCAGTCAGGGGGAGGTGTCTGAGCAGTTCTTC.

This clone was observed a handful of times. The chain uses TRBV7-9 and TRBJ1-4; the D is unclear. The V end lost 5 bases, the J end lost 8 bases, and 15 bases lay between the germline ends. Germline assignment: CDR1 SEHNR and CDR2 FQNEAQ (reference sequence). CDR3 length equals 14 residues. The CDR3: CASSRPGNGEKLFF. The CDR3 region has the DNA TGTGCCAGCAGCCGCCCGGGGAATGGAGAAAAACTGTTTTTT.

The chain links TRBV6-6 to TRBJ1-2, with D unclear. Germline assignment: CDR1 MNHNY and CDR2 SVGAGI (reference sequence). V lost 0 bases to trimming and J lost 6 bases, with 11 bases between them. The CDR3 consists of 14 residues. The CDR3 DNA sequence: TGTGCCAGCAGTTACTCATCCCAAATGGATGGCTACACCTTC. Its translation: CASSYSSQMDGYTF.

The rearrangement links TRBV4-1 to TRBJ1-5; D not certain. Trimming took off 1 base at V and 2 bases at J, with 9 bases between the two ends. Germline loops: CDR1 MGHRA, CDR2 YSYEKL. This CDR3 spans 15 amino acids. CDR3 coding DNA: TGCGCCAGCAGCCAAGCGAGTTTAGGCAATCAGCCCCAGCATTTT. Amino acid sequence: CASSQASLGNQPQHF.

DNA of the CDR3: TGTGCCAGCAGTGAAGGAGGACAGGGTAACGATGAGCAGTTCTTC. It is translated as CASSEGGQGNDEQFF. The gene calls are TRBV2 and TRBJ2-1, with 8 bases identical to TRBD1. Germline loops: CDR1 SNHLY, CDR2 FYNNEI. This CDR3 has 15 amino acids. With 1 base clipped from V and 8 bases from J, the junction kept 7 bases outside the gene matches.

The chain combines TRBV4-1 with TRBJ2-1; D gene uncertain. Germline V gene data show CDR1 as MGHRA and CDR2 as YSYEKL. V was cut by 1 base and J by 6 bases, with 13 bases left in between. The CDR3 loop spans 15 amino acids. The CDR3 sequence is CASSQAARSSNEQFF. The CDR3 DNA sequence: TGCGCCAGCAGCCAAGCCGCCCGATCGAGCAATGAGCAGTTCTTC.

V and J are TRBV15 and TRBJ1-5; possible D gene TRBD1, 5 bases. The CDR3 runs 17 residues. Germline-derived CDR1 and CDR2 are LNHNV and YYDKDF (reference sequence). Trimming cost V 4 bases and J 2 bases, with 18 bases left between them. The CDR3 coding sequence is TGTGCCACCAGCATCCGACAGTCTCTAGGAGGCAATCAGCCCCAGCATTTT. Protein sequence: CATSIRQSLGGNQPQHF.

V usage is TRBV25-1 and J usage is TRBJ1-3; TRBD1 is a possible D gene (5 bases). The CDR3 length is 16 residues. Trimming stripped 4 bases from V and 0 bases from J, with 13 bases between. Per the germline V gene, CDR1 is MGHDK and CDR2 is SYGVNS. CDR3 sequence: CASSATGLISGNTIYF. The CDR3 DNA follows: TGTGCCAGCAGTGCCACGGGACTGATCTCTGGAAACACCATATATTTT.

This clone has more than one count but fewer than ten. The chain uses TRBV19 and TRBJ1-5, with 10 bases fitting TRBD1. The CDR3 covers 16 residues. Germline lookup yields CDR1 LNHDA and CDR2 SQIVND (reference sequence). Unmatched junction bases numbered 5, after V lost 3 bases and J lost 3 bases. The DNA of the CDR3 is TGTGCCAGTAGTATCGGTGGGACAGGGGACAATCAGCCCCAGCATTTT. It yields the protein CASSIGGTGDNQPQHF. The whole variable domain, remainder taken from reference TRBV19 and TRBJ1-5, is DGGITQSPKYLFRKEGQNVTLSCEQNLNHDAMYWYRQDPGQGLRLIYYSQIVNDFQKGDIAEGYSVSREKKESFPLTVTSAQKNPTAFYLCASSIGGTGDNQPQHFGDGTRLSIL.

The CDR3 spells CARSLGGTGEANEKLFF. The CDR3 region has the DNA TGTGCCAGAAGCTTGGGCGGGACAGGTGAGGCTAATGAAAAACTGTTTTTT. The J gene is TRBJ1-4, the V gene TRBV5-3; 8 bases line up with TRBD1. TRBV5-3 falls under the ORF class, with uncertain function. This CDR3 has 17 amino acids. With 0 bases clipped from V and 3 bases from J, the junction kept 7 bases outside the gene matches.

In this sample, this clone turned up a few times. Here the CDR3 DNA reads TGTGCCAGCAGCCCAGCTGGGGGCGCGGTGAACACTGAAGCTTTCTTT. Translation: CASSPAGGAVNTEAFF. The chain recombines TRBV11-2 with TRBJ1-1, with D maybe TRBD1 (6 bases). Germline V gene data show CDR1 as SGHAT and CDR2 as FQNNGV. V lost 5 bases and J lost 0, with 16 bases in between. The CDR3 covers 16 residues.

V and J are TRBV5-1 and TRBJ2-3; no clear D. CDR1 and CDR2 from the germline V gene are SGHRS and YFSETQ. Trimming took off 0 bases at V and 4 bases at J, with 12 bases between the two ends. The CDR3 consists of 15 residues. As DNA, the CDR3 is TGCGCCAGCAGCTTGGCCGGGCGGATGGCAGATACGCAGTATTTT. Its translation: CASSLAGRMADTQYF.